This paragraph covers one TCR beta chain sequence. Antigen unknown. Amplified TCR beta CDR3 regions came from RNA transcripts. The HTBI primer set served for first-round RT-PCR of the TCR CDR3. MiXCR, applied by TCRdb to the multiplex PCR reads, yields one record per CDR3 protein. The sample has some 270,000 distinct CDR3 sequences, 10% to 15% seen once. The germline V and J ends were trimmed by 6 bases and 1 base, with 16 bases remaining between them. Germline V gene lookup returns CDR1 SGHNT and CDR2 YENEEA. CDR3 length equals 16 residues. A patient was excluded if there was uncontrolled infection, other autoimmune disease, pregnancy or lactation. Diagnosis relied on clinical symptoms, serum thyroxine and TRAb, thyroid ultrasound and orbital computed tomography. The source of the sample is a study of T cells in Graves' hyperthyroidism and ophthalmopathy. Study findings and constraints: Ophthalmopathy and stable hyperthyroidism were separated by a 13 V-J model.

The receptor was derived from a woman aged 30 to 39 with Graves' hyperthyroidism that later progressed to Graves' ophthalmopathy. The source material was blood. The chain has TRBV11-3 and TRBJ1-5; a possible D gene is TRBD1 (5 bases). The CDR3 sequence: CASRSAGRASNQPQHF. The CDR3 nucleotides are TGTGCCAGCAGATCGGCCGGCAGGGCCAGCAATCAGCCCCAGCATTTT.